Each of the 30 T cell receptor beta chains below was sequenced from the same sample in a study of OX40 agonist ivuxolimab in advanced cancers. The library was prepared using the immunoSEQ multiplex PCR assay. TCRdb stores this immuneACCESS table with in-frame sequences only. Part of the clones is absent; in the studies checked, under half of the shortfall reflects unresolved V genes, and no reason is known for the rest. Recorded for this sample are about 90,000 clones; approximately 90% of them occurred a single time. The top ten hold about 7.7% of the sample. Sequencing used CD4+ or CD8+ T cells sorted from blood, obtained in a trial of the OX40 agonist ivuxolimab. Every receptor here comes from an adult with an advanced solid tumor such as melanoma, head and neck, liver or kidney cancer.

J is TRBJ1-1 and V is TRBV5-8, with D possibly matching TRBD1 (6 bases). Trimming cost V 5 bases and J 0 bases, with 14 bases left between them. CDR3 length equals 15 residues. Per the germline V gene, CDR1 is SGHTS and CDR2 is YDEGEE. The CDR3 region has the DNA TGTGCCAGCAGACCGACGGGGGCATTGAACACTGAAGCTTTCTTT. Protein sequence: CASRPTGALNTEAFF.

The rearrangement links TRBV15 to TRBJ1-1, with D tentatively TRBD1 (6 bases). The CDR3 consists of 14 residues. With 4 bases removed from V and 3 bases from J, the gap between germline ends came to 12 bases. CDR1 and CDR2 from the germline V gene are LNHNV and YYDKDF (reference sequence). The CDR3 coding sequence is TGTGCCACCAGCACAACAGGGCTGGACACTGAAGCTTTCTTT. Amino acids: CATSTTGLDTEAFF.

V and J are TRBV4-3 and TRBJ1-2, with D perhaps TRBD1 (6 bases). The CDR3 totals 14 residues. From germline, CDR1 is LGHNA and CDR2 YSLEER. With 4 bases removed from V and 1 base from J, the gap between germline ends came to 10 bases. DNA for the CDR3: TGCGCCAGCAGCCCCAGCAGGGGTAACTATGGCTACACCTTC. It translates to CASSPSRGNYGYTF.

CDR3 sequence: CASSLDPGGRYGYTF. CDR3 nucleotide sequence: TGTGCCAGCAGCTTAGACCCCGGCGGCCGCTATGGCTACACCTTC. This chain joins TRBV11-2 and TRBJ1-2; D ambiguous. Germline-derived CDR1 and CDR2 are SGHAT and FQNNGV. V gave up 0 bases and J gave up 4 bases, with 12 bases separating them. This CDR3 is built from 15 residues.

As DNA, the CDR3 is TGTGCCAGCAGCCCGGGACAGGGAAGAAGGGTGCTGTTTTTT. This sequence encodes CASSPGQGRRVLFF. The chain joins TRBV28 to TRBJ2-2, with TRBD1 matching 9 bases. The CDR3 has 14 residues. Germline V gene data show CDR1 as MDHEN and CDR2 as SYDVKM. The junction had 12 bases not matched to a gene; V was cut back by 6 bases and J by 13 bases.

The chain is built from TRBV5-1 and TRBJ1-3, with TRBD1 matching over 8 bases. Germline CDR1 and CDR2: SGHRS and YFSETQ. CDR3 length equals 18 residues. J lost 0 bases, V lost 2 bases, and 10 bases had no gene match. CDR3 region: CASSFLPGQAFSGNTIYF. Here the CDR3 DNA reads TGCGCCAGCAGCTTCCTCCCGGGACAGGCCTTCTCTGGAAACACCATATATTTT. Supplemented by reference TRBV5-1 and TRBJ1-3, the full variable domain reads KAGVTQTPRYLIKTRGQQVTLSCSPISGHRSVSWYQQTPGQGLQFLFEYFSETQRNKGNFPGRFSGRQFSNSRSEMNVSTLELGDSALYLCASSFLPGQAFSGNTIYFGEGSWLTVV.

The gene calls are TRBV6-1 and TRBJ2-5, with 8 bases that match TRBD2. Per the germline V gene, CDR1 is MNHNS and CDR2 is SASEGT. J gave up 5 bases and V 6 bases, and 8 bases lay outside the gene matches. This CDR3 comprises 14 residues. CDR3 coding DNA: TGTGCCAGCAGACTTTTCGGGGGGGTGGAGACCCAGTACTTC. It specifies CASRLFGGVETQYF.

CDR3 residues: CASSLDPGMWEQYF. CDR3 nucleotide sequence: TGTGCCAGCAGCTTGGACCCAGGGATGTGGGAGCAGTACTTC. This sequence joins TRBV5-5 and TRBJ2-7; maybe TRBD1 (5 bases). Germline CDR1 and CDR2: SGHKS and YYEKEE (reference sequence). V was shortened by 0 bases and J by 7 bases, with 14 bases between the two germline ends. CDR3 length: 14 residues.

The chain has TRBV2 and TRBJ2-4; maybe TRBD2 (6 bases). CDR3 size: 20 residues. Trimming took off 0 bases at V and 8 bases at J, with 29 bases between the two ends. From germline, CDR1 is SNHLY and CDR2 FYNNEI. CDR3 region: CASSEAQVGGEALDGDIQYF. The CDR3 nucleotides are TGTGCCAGCAGTGAAGCGCAAGTCGGGGGAGAGGCCCTCGACGGGGACATTCAGTACTTC.

The chain recombines TRBV6-5 with TRBJ2-7, with D tentatively TRBD2 (5 bases). The germline V and J ends were trimmed by 5 bases and 1 base, with 6 bases remaining between them. Germline values: CDR1 MNHEY, CDR2 SVGAGI. This CDR3 has 12 residues. CDR3 DNA sequence: TGTGCCAGCAGTACGGGGTCCTACGAGCAGTACTTC. Its translation is CASSTGSYEQYF.

This chain uses TRBV14 with TRBJ1-1; the D gene is possibly TRBD1 (6 bases). The germline gives CDR1 SGHDN, CDR2 FVKESK. Trimming left V 0 bases short and J 3 bases short, with 20 bases between. The CDR3 totals 18 residues. The CDR3 DNA follows: TGTGCCAGCAGCCAAGACCTCCGAGGGCAGGGGAAACACACTGAAGCTTTCTTT. Amino acids: CASSQDLRGQGKHTEAFF.

A few counts support this clone. J is TRBJ2-7 and V is TRBV7-9, with a weak D call TRBD2 (6 bases). Germline V gene sequence: CDR1 SEHNR, CDR2 FQNEAQ (reference sequence). Trimming removed 4 bases from V and 6 bases from J, with 19 bases in between. The CDR3 has 15 residues. The CDR3 nucleotides are TGTGCCAGCAGCTCCACGACCTGGCGGGGTGGCGAGCAGTACTTC. Translation: CASSSTTWRGGEQYF.

The genes are TRBV19 and TRBJ1-1; D is perhaps TRBD1 (5 bases). V was clipped by 3 bases and J by 1 base, with 12 bases between them. The CDR3 extends over 15 amino acids. Germline CDR1 and CDR2: LNHDA and SQIVND (reference sequence). Here the CDR3 reads CASSIFSRGNTEAFF. Written as DNA, the CDR3 is TGTGCCAGTAGTATCTTTTCAAGGGGGAACACTGAAGCTTTCTTT.

For this clone: In this CDR3 the conserved last residue, phenylalanine or tryptophan, is missing, so a read error is likely. The chain is built from TRBV6-5 and TRBJ1-1, with 8 bases matching TRBD1. Trimming cost V 6 bases and J 3 bases; bases outside gene matches: 3. Germline V gene data show CDR1 as MNHEY and CDR2 as SVGAGI. The length of the CDR3 is 13 residues. The CDR3 reads CASRQQGDTEAFL. CDR3 DNA: TGTGCCAGCAGACAACAGGGGGACACTGAAGCTTTCCTT.

The CDR3 sequence: CASSPPSSADLEQFF. CDR3 sequence (DNA): TGTGCCAGCTCACCACCGTCCTCTGCGGATTTGGAGCAGTTCTTC. The rearrangement links TRBV18 to TRBJ2-1, with unresolved D. Germline-derived CDR1 and CDR2 are KGHSH and LQKENI. V was shortened by 0 bases and J by 10 bases, with 16 bases between the two germline ends. The CDR3 contains 15 residues.

Here the CDR3 reads CASSLPGTGNSPLHF. CDR3 nucleotide sequence: TGTGCCAGCAGTTTGCCCGGGACAGGAAATTCACCCCTCCACTTT. The rearrangement joins TRBV27 to TRBJ1-6, with 8 positions matching TRBD1. The length of the CDR3 is 15 residues. Germline V gives CDR1 MNHEY, CDR2 SMNVEV (reference sequence). J lost 7 bases, V lost 3 bases, and 5 bases had no gene match.

This chain connects TRBV18 to TRBJ1-1; 8 nucleotides line up with TRBD1. V lost 2 bases and J lost 4; bases outside the gene matches: 9. CDR1 is KGHSH and CDR2 is LQKENI in the germline V gene. The CDR3 extends over 16 amino acids. The CDR3 reads CASSPMTGVIGTEAFF. In nucleotides, the CDR3 is TGTGCCAGCTCACCAATGACAGGGGTCATTGGCACTGAAGCTTTCTTT.

This clone is a singleton in its sample. The chain joins TRBV2 to TRBJ2-2, with 7 nucleotides matching TRBD2. V lost 7 bases and J lost 4; bases outside the gene matches: 6. The CDR3 has 14 amino acids. CDR1 and CDR2 (germline): SNHLY, FYNNEI. The CDR3 spells CASTGGRVTGELFF. CDR3 DNA: TGTGCCAGCACTGGGGGGAGGGTCACCGGGGAGCTGTTTTTT.

The chain recombines TRBV30 with TRBJ2-7, with D perhaps matching TRBD2 (5 bases). V was shortened by 8 bases and J by 2 bases, with 13 bases between the two germline ends. The germline CDR1 and CDR2 sequences are GTSNPN and SVGIG (reference sequence). CDR3 length: 12 residues. CDR3 in DNA: TGTGCCGGACTCGACATCACCTACGAGCAGTACTTC. It is translated as CAGLDITYEQYF. The full variable domain, in which reference TRBV30 and TRBJ2-7 provide the parts outside the CDR3, is SQTIHQWPATLVQPVGSPLSLECTVEGTSNPNLYWYRQAAGRGLQLLFYSVGIGQISSEVPQNLSASRPQDRQFILSSKKLLLSDSGFYLCAGLDITYEQYFGPGTRLTVT.

V is TRBV7-8 and J is TRBJ2-7; 16 nucleotides align to TRBD2. The V and J ends lost 1 base and 2 bases, in that order; junction bases with no gene match: 8. Germline V lookup: CDR1 SGHVS, CDR2 FQNEAQ. This CDR3 contains 19 residues. CDR3 protein: CASSLVGLAGGPKTYEQYF. The DNA of the CDR3 is TGTGCCAGCAGCTTAGTGGGACTAGCGGGAGGGCCTAAAACCTACGAGCAGTACTTC.

The chain has TRBV5-1 and TRBJ1-5, with a tentative D call TRBD1 (6 bases). CDR1 and CDR2 (germline): SGHRS, YFSETQ. Trimming cost V 4 bases and J 3 bases, with 11 bases left between them. This CDR3 spans 14 amino acids. The CDR3 reads CASSPTGPNQPQHF. The CDR3 bases are TGCGCCAGCAGCCCGACAGGCCCCAATCAGCCCCAGCATTTT. Using reference TRBV5-1 and TRBJ1-5 for the parts outside the CDR3, the full variable domain is KAGVTQTPRYLIKTRGQQVTLSCSPISGHRSVSWYQQTPGQGLQFLFEYFSETQRNKGNFPGRFSGRQFSNSRSEMNVSTLELGDSALYLCASSPTGPNQPQHFGDGTRLSIL.

This clone was found a few times. Here the CDR3 reads CASSMLLAQNTGELFF. DNA of the CDR3: TGTGCCAGTAGTATGCTCCTAGCGCAGAACACCGGGGAGCTGTTTTTT. This chain links TRBV19 with TRBJ2-2, with D maybe TRBD2 (6 bases). Germline assignment: CDR1 LNHDA and CDR2 SQIVND (reference sequence). The CDR3 runs to 16 residues. Trimming pared 3 bases from V and 1 base from J, leaving 12 bases between.

The V and J genes are TRBV20-1 and TRBJ1-2; D remains unclear. The V gene lost 6 bases and the J gene lost 6 bases, with 11 bases spanning the gap. CDR1 and CDR2 from the germline V gene are DFQATT and SNEGSKA (reference sequence). The CDR3 sequence is 11 residues long. CDR3 sequence reads: CSAHGGDGYTF. The CDR3 DNA reads TGCAGTGCACATGGAGGCGATGGCTACACCTTC.

This clone has more than one count but fewer than ten. V is TRBV30 and J is TRBJ1-5; TRBD1 might be the D (5 bases). Trimming stripped 1 base from V and 7 bases from J, with 11 bases between. CDR1 and CDR2 from the germline V gene are GTSNPN and SVGIG (reference sequence). The CDR3 consists of 13 residues. The CDR3 region has the DNA TGTGCCTGGAGTGAGGAAGGGGAACAGCCCCAGCATTTT. Residues: CAWSEEGEQPQHF.

This clone was counted only a few times. The chain couples TRBV6-5 to TRBJ1-1; the D is unclear. Germline V gene data show CDR1 as MNHEY and CDR2 as SVGAGI. The CDR3 runs 14 residues. Trimming cost V 7 bases and J 2 bases, with 14 bases left between them. The DNA of the CDR3 is TGTGCCAGCATCCTAACTGAAGGCAACACTGAAGCTTTCTTT. It is translated as CASILTEGNTEAFF.

The rearrangement uses TRBV2 and TRBJ2-1; D is perhaps TRBD2 (6 bases). This CDR3 has 14 amino acids. The ends were cut back, 5 bases at V and 0 bases at J, with 8 bases in the middle. CDR1 and CDR2 from the germline V gene are SNHLY and FYNNEI. The CDR3 loop reads CASSREASYNEQFF. The DNA of the CDR3 is TGTGCCAGCAGTAGGGAGGCCTCCTACAATGAGCAGTTCTTC.

This clone was detected only a few times. The chain recombines TRBV25-1 with TRBJ1-2; TRBD1 matches 7 bases. The CDR3 length is 16 residues. Germline CDR1 MGHDK, CDR2 SYGVNS. Unmatched junction bases numbered 10, after V lost 2 bases and J lost 4 bases. As DNA, the CDR3 is TGTGCCAGCAGTGAAGGAGGTACAGGGGAGGGCTATGGCTACACCTTC. It is translated as CASSEGGTGEGYGYTF.

The chain uses TRBV6-1 and TRBJ1-2, with 11 bases identical to TRBD1. The CDR3 is 14 amino acids. Germline loops: CDR1 MNHNS, CDR2 SASEGT. With V trimmed by 7 bases and J by 4 bases, 5 bases remained unmatched. The CDR3 region is CASTDGQGAYGYTF. CDR3 in DNA: TGTGCCAGCACCGATGGACAGGGGGCCTATGGCTACACCTTC.

The rearrangement joins TRBV27 to TRBJ2-3, with a weak D call TRBD2 (6 bases). Germline V gene data show CDR1 as MNHEY and CDR2 as SMNVEV (reference sequence). Trimming took 2 bases from V and 4 from J, leaving 16 bases between them. CDR3 size: 16 residues. DNA of the CDR3: TGTGCCAGCAGTTTAGTTTACGGGAGTCAAGCAGATACGCAGTATTTT. It codes for CASSLVYGSQADTQYF.

In its sample, this clone was seen a few times. This rearrangement joins TRBV5-1 to TRBJ2-1, with 9 bases fitting TRBD2. Trimming took 2 bases from V and 3 from J; bases not matched to a gene: 3. The CDR3 spans 15 residues. Looked up from germline, CDR1 is SGHRS and CDR2 is YFSETQ. As DNA, the CDR3 is TGCGCCAGCAGCTTTGGTAGCGGGAGCTACAATGAGCAGTTCTTC. Translated, it gives CASSFGSGSYNEQFF.